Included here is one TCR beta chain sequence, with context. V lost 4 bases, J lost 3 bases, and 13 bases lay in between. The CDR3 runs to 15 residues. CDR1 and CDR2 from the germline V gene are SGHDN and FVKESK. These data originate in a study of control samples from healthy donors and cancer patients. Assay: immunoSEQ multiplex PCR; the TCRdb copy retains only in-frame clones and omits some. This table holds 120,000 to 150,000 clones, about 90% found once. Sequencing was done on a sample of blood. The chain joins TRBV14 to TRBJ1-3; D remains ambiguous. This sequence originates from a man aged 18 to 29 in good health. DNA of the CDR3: TGTGCCAGCAGCCTTGGAGGAGGGTTTGGAAACACCATATATTTT. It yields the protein CASSLGGGFGNTIYF.